This TCR beta chain comes out of a study of T cell repertoires in cytomegalovirus infection. Whole-study context: Indications of both CMV infection and matching HLA type were provided by public TCR beta signatures.

TCRdb reprocessed the reads via MiXCR and lists one record per CDR3 protein. The sample records fewer than 1,000,000 distinct CDR3 sequences, around 32% being singletons. Broader study findings: It was HLA-C-restricted CMV-specific TCR beta clonotypes that dominated the response ex vivo.

The CDR3 is made up of 16 amino acids. The V end was cut by 8 bases, the J end by 4 bases, with 22 bases between. CDR1 SGHTA and CDR2 FQGNSA come from the germline V gene. This clonotype was recorded a few times. Its antigen is not identified. This receptor was obtained from a human donor in good health (CMV status not recorded). Some clones in this sample may be carry-over from other donors' samples. This sample comprised cultured CD8+ T cells from PBMCs, obtained from culture after CMV antigen stimulation. This chain connects TRBV7-2 to TRBJ2-3, with a tentative D call TRBD1 (5 bases). CDR3 DNA sequence: TGTGCCAGCTCCCTAGAGAGACAGAGGATAGCAGATACGCAGTATTTT. Translated: CASSLERQRIADTQYF.